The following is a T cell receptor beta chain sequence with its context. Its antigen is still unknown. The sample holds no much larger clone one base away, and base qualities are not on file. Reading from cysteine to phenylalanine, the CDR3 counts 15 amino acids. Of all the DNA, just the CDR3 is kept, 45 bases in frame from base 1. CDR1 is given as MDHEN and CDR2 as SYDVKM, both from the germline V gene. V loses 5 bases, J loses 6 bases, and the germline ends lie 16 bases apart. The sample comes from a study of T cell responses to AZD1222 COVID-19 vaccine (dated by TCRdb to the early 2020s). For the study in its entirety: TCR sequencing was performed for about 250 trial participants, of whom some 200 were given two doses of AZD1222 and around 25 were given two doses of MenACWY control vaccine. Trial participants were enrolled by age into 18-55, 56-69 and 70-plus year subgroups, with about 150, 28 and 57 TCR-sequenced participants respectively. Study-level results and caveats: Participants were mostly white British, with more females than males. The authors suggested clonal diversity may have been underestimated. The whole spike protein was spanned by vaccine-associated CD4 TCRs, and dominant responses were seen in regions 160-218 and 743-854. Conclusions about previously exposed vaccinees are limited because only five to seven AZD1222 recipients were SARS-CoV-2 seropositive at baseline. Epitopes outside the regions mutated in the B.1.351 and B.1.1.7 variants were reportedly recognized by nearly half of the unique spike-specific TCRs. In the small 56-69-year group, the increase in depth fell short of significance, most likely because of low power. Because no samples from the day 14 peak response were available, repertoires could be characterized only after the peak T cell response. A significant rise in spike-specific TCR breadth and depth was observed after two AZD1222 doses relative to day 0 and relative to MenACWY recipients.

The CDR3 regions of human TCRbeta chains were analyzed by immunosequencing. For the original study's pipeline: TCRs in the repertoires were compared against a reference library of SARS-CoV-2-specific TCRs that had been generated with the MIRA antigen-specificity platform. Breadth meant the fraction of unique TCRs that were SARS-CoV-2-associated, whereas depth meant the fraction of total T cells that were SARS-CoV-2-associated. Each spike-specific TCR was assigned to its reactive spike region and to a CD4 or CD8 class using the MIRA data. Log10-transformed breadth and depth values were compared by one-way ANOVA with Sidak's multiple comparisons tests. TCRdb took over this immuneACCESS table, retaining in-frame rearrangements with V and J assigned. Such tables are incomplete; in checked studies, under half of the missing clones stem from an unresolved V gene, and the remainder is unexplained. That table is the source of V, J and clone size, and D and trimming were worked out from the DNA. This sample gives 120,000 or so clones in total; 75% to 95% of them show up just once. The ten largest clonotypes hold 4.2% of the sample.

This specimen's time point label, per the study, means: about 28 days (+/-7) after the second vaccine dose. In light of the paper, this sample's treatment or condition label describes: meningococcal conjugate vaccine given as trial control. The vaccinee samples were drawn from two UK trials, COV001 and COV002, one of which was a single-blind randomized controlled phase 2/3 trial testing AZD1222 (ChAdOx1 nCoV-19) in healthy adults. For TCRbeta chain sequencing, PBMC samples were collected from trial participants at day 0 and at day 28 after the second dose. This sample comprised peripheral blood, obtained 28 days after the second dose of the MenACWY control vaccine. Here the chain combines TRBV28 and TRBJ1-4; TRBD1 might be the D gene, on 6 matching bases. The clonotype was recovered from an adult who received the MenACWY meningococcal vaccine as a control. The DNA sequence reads TGTGCCAGCAGTCCTCGGGGAGGGGGATATGAAAAACTGTTTTTT. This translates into CASSPRGGGYEKLFF. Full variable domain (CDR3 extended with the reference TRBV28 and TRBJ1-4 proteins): DVKVTQSSRYLVKRTGEKVFLECVQDMDHENMFWYRQDPGLGLRLIYFSYDVKMKEKGDIPEGYSVSREKKERFSLILESASTNQTSMYLCASSPRGGGYEKLFFGSGTQLSVL.